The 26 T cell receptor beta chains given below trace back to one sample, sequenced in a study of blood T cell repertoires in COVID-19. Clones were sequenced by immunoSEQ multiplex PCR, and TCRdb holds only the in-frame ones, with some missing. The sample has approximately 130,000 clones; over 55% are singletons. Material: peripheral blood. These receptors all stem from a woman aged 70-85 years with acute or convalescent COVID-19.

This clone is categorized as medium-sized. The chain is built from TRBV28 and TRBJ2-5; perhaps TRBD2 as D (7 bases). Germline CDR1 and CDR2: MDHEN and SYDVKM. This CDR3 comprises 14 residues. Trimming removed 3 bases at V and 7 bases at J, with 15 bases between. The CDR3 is CASSFFHREGTQYF. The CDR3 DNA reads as TGTGCCAGCAGTTTTTTTCACAGGGAGGGGACCCAGTACTTC.

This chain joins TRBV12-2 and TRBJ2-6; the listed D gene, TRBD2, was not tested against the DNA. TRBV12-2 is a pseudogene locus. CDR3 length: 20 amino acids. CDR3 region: CASRSIGLAKLSSGANVLTF. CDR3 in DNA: TGTGCAAGTCGCTCCATCGGACTAGCTAAACTTTCCTCTGGGGCCAACGTCCTGACTTTC.

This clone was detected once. The CDR3, as DNA: TGCGCCAGCAGCTCAACTAGCGGTCCCTACAATGAGCAGTTCTTC. It is translated as CASSSTSGPYNEQFF. This sequence joins TRBV5-1 and TRBJ2-1; 8 bases are shared with TRBD2. V lost 3 bases, J lost 2 bases, and 4 bases stayed unmatched. In germline, CDR1 is SGHRS, CDR2 YFSETQ. The CDR3 is 15 residues long.

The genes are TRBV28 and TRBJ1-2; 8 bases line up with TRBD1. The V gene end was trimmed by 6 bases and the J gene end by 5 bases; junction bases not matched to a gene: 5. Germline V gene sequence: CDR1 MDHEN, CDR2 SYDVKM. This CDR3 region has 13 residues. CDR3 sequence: CASSRTGTYGYTF. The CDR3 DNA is TGTGCCAGCAGCCGGACAGGGACGTATGGCTACACCTTC.

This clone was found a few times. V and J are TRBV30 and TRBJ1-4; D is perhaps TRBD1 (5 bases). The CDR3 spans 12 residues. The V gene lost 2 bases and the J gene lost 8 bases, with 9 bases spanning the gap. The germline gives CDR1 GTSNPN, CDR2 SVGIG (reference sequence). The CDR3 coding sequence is TGTGCCTGGAGTAGACAGAGAGAAAAACTGTTTTTT. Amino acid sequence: CAWSRQREKLFF.

The CDR3 DNA is TGTGCCAGCAGTTACGGCAGAGGGCTATTGGCGGATCAGCCCCAGCATTTT. This encodes CASSYGRGLLADQPQHF. The gene calls are TRBV6-2 or TRBV6-3 and TRBJ1-5; D uncertain. Trimming stripped 2 bases from V and 5 bases from J, with 19 bases between. This CDR3 is built from 17 residues. Germline loops: CDR1 MNHEY, CDR2 SVGEGT.

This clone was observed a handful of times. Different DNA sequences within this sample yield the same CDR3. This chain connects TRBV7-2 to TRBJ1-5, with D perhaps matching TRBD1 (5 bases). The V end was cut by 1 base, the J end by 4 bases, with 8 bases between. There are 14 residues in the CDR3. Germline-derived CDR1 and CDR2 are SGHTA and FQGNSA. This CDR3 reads CASSLGQRNQPQHF. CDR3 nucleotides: TGTGCCAGCAGCTTAGGACAGCGAAATCAGCCCCAGCATTTT. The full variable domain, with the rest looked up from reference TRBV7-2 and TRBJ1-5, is GAGVSQSPSNKVTEKGKDVELRCDPISGHTALYWYRQSLGQGLEFLIYFQGNSAPDKSGLPSDRFSAERTGGSVSTLTIQRTQQEDSAVYLCASSLGQRNQPQHFGDGTRLSIL.

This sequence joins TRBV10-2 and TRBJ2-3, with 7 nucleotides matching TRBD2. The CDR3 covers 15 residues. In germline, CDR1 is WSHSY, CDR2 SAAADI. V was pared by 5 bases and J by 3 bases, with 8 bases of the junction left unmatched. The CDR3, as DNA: TGCGCCAGCAGTCCCAGCGGGATCCCTACAGATACGCAGTATTTT. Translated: CASSPSGIPTDTQYF.

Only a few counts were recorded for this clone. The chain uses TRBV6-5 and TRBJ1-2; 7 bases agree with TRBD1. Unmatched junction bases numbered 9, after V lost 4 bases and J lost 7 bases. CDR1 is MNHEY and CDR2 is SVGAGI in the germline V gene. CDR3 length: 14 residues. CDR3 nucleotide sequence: TGTGCCAGCAGTTCAAGGGGGCGCGGTGGTGGCTACACCTTC. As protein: CASSSRGRGGGYTF.

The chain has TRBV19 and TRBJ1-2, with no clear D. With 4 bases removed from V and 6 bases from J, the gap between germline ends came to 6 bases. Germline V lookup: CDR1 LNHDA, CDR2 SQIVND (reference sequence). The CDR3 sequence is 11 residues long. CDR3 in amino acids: CASSRLDGYTF. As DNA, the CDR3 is TGTGCCAGTAGTAGGCTAGATGGCTACACCTTC.

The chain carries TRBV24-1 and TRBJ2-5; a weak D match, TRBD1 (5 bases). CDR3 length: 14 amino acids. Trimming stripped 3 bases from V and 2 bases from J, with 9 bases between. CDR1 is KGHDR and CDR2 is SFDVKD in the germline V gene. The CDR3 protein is CATSDPGLQETQYF. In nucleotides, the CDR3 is TGTGCCACCAGTGATCCAGGGTTACAAGAGACCCAGTACTTC.

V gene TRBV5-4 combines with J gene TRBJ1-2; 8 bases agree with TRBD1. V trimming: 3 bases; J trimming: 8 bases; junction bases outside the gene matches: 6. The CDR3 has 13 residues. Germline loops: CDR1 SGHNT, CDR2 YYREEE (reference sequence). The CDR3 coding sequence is TGTGCCAGCAGCTGGACCACAGGGGGGGGCTACACCTTC. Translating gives CASSWTTGGGYTF.

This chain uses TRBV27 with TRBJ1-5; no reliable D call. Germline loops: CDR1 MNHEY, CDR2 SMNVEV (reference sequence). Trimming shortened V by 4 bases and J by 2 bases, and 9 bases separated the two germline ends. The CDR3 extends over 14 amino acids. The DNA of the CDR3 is TGTGCCAGCAGTTCTCGGTTGGGCAATCAGCCCCAGCATTTT. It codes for CASSSRLGNQPQHF.

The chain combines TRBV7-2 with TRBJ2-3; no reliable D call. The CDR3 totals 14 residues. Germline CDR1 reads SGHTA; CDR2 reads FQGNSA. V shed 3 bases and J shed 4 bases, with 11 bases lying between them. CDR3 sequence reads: CASSFDPSADTQYF. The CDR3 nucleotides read TGTGCCAGCAGCTTTGACCCCAGCGCAGATACGCAGTATTTT.

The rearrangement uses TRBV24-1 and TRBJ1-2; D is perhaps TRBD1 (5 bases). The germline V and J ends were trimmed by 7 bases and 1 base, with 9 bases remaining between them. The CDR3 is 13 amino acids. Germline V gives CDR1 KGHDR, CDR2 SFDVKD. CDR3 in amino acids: CATSPTDNYGYTF. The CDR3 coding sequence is TGTGCCACCAGCCCGACAGATAACTATGGCTACACCTTC.

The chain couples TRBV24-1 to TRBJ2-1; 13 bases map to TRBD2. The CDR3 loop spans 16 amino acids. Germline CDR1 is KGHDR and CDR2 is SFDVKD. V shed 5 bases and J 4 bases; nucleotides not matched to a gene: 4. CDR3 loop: CATSGRLAGGYNEQFF. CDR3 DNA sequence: TGTGCCACCAGTGGTAGACTAGCGGGGGGATACAATGAGCAGTTCTTC.

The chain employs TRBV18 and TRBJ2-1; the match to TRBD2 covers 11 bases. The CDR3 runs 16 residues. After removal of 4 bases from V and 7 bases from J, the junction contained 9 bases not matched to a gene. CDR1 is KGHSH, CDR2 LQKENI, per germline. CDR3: CASSRGSLAGVNEQFF. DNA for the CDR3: TGTGCCAGCTCACGTGGATCACTAGCGGGAGTTAATGAGCAGTTCTTC. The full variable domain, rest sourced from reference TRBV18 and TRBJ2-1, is NAGVMQNPRHLVRRRGQEARLRCSPMKGHSHVYWYRQLPEEGLKFMVYLQKENIIDESGMPKERFSAEFPKEGPSILRIQQVVRGDSAAYFCASSRGSLAGVNEQFFGPGTRLTVL.

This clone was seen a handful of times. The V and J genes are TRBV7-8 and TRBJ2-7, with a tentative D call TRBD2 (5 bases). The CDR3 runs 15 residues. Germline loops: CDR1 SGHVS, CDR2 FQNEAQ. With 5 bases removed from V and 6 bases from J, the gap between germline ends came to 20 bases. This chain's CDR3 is CASSPGVGKSPEQYF. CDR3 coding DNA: TGTGCCAGCAGCCCCGGGGTAGGGAAATCCCCCGAGCAGTACTTC.

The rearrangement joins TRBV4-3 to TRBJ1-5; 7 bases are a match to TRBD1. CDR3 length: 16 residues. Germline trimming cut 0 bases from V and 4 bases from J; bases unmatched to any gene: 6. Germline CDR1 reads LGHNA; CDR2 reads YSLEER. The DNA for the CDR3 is TGCGCCAGCAGCCAAGAGTTGGGACAGCCTAATCAGCCCCAGCATTTT. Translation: CASSQELGQPNQPQHF.

DNA for the CDR3: TGTGCCAGCAGCTCCTATGGAACAGCGAACACTGAAGCTTTCTTT. Its translation: CASSSYGTANTEAFF. This chain uses TRBV3-1 (or the pseudogene TRBV3-2) with TRBJ1-1; the D is unclear. Trimming took off 5 bases at V and 1 base at J, with 14 bases between the two ends. Germline V gene lookup returns CDR1 LGHDT and CDR2 YNNKEL (reference sequence). The CDR3 loop spans 15 amino acids.

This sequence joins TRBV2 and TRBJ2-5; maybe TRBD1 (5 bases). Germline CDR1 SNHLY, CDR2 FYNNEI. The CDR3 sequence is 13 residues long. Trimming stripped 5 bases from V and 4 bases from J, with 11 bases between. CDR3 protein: CASSSAGRETQYF. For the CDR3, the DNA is TGTGCCAGCAGTTCTGCAGGGCGAGAGACCCAGTACTTC.

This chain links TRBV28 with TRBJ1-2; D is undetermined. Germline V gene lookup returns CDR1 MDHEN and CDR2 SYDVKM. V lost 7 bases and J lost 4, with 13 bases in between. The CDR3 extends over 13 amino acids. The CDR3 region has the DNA TGTGCCAGCACCCCCGAGGGAGTCTATGGCTACACCTTC. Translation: CASTPEGVYGYTF.

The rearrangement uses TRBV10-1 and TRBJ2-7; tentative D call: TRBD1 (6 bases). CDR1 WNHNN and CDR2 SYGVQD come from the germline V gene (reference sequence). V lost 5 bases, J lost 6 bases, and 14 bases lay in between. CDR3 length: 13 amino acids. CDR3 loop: CASSPRDIAEQYF. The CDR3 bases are TGCGCCAGCAGTCCCCGGGACATCGCCGAGCAGTACTTC.

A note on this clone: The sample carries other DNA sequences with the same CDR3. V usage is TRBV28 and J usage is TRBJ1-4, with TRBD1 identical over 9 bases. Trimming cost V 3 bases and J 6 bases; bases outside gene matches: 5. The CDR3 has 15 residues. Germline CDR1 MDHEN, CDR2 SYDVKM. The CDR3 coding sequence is TGTGCCAGCAGTTTGGGTGGGACAGGGTATGAAAAACTGTTTTTT. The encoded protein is CASSLGGTGYEKLFF.

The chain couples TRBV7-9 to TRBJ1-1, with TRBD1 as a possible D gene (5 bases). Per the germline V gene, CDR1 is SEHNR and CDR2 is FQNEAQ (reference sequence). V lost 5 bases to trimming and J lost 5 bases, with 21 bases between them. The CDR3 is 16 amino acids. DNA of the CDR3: TGTGCCAGCAGCCCCCGTCGTGGACAAGTACAAACTGAAGCTTTCTTT. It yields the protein CASSPRRGQVQTEAFF.

The CDR3 sequence: CASSLLGTGHYGYTF. The CDR3, as DNA: TGTGCCAGCAGTTTATTGGGGACAGGGCATTATGGCTACACCTTC. The chain uses TRBV28 and TRBJ1-2, with 9 bases that match TRBD1. The V and J ends lost 1 base and 5 bases, in that order; junction bases with no gene match: 5. The CDR3 is 15 amino acids. Per germline, CDR1 MDHEN and CDR2 SYDVKM.